The sequence of this T cell receptor (beta chain) was determined in a study of Ad26.COV2.S vaccination and SARS-CoV-2 variants. Assay: immunoSEQ multiplex PCR; the TCRdb copy retains only in-frame clones and omits some. The table records about 680,000 clones, approximately 88% of them present only once. As to this clone: The antigen remains unidentified.

Treatment given: over 15 received Ad26.COV2.S at low or high dose, single or two shots; roughly five received placebo; per-sample allocation not given. Sampling was performed 63 days after the first vaccine or placebo injection. An 18-55-year-old adult in Boston served as donor. General study findings and limits: Relative to placebo recipients, vaccine recipients exhibited elevated spike-specific TCR breadth.

V shed 5 bases and J 4 bases; nucleotides not matched to a gene: 3. Germline V lookup: CDR1 LNHDA, CDR2 SQIVND (reference sequence). The length of the CDR3 is 13 residues. The genes are TRBV19 and TRBJ1-2; 8 positions agree with TRBD1. This sequence originates from a person between 18 and 65 years old who received the Ad26.COV2.S COVID-19 vaccine or a placebo. The sample was peripheral blood, taken in a trial of Ad26.COV2.S vaccine versus placebo. DNA for the CDR3: TGTGCCAGTAGTCCAGGGGGCAGCTATGGCTACACCTTC. It specifies CASSPGGSYGYTF. Full variable domain (outside the CDR3, taken from reference TRBV19 and TRBJ1-2): DGGITQSPKYLFRKEGQNVTLSCEQNLNHDAMYWYRQDPGQGLRLIYYSQIVNDFQKGDIAEGYSVSREKKESFPLTVTSAQKNPTAFYLCASSPGGSYGYTFGSGTRLTVV.